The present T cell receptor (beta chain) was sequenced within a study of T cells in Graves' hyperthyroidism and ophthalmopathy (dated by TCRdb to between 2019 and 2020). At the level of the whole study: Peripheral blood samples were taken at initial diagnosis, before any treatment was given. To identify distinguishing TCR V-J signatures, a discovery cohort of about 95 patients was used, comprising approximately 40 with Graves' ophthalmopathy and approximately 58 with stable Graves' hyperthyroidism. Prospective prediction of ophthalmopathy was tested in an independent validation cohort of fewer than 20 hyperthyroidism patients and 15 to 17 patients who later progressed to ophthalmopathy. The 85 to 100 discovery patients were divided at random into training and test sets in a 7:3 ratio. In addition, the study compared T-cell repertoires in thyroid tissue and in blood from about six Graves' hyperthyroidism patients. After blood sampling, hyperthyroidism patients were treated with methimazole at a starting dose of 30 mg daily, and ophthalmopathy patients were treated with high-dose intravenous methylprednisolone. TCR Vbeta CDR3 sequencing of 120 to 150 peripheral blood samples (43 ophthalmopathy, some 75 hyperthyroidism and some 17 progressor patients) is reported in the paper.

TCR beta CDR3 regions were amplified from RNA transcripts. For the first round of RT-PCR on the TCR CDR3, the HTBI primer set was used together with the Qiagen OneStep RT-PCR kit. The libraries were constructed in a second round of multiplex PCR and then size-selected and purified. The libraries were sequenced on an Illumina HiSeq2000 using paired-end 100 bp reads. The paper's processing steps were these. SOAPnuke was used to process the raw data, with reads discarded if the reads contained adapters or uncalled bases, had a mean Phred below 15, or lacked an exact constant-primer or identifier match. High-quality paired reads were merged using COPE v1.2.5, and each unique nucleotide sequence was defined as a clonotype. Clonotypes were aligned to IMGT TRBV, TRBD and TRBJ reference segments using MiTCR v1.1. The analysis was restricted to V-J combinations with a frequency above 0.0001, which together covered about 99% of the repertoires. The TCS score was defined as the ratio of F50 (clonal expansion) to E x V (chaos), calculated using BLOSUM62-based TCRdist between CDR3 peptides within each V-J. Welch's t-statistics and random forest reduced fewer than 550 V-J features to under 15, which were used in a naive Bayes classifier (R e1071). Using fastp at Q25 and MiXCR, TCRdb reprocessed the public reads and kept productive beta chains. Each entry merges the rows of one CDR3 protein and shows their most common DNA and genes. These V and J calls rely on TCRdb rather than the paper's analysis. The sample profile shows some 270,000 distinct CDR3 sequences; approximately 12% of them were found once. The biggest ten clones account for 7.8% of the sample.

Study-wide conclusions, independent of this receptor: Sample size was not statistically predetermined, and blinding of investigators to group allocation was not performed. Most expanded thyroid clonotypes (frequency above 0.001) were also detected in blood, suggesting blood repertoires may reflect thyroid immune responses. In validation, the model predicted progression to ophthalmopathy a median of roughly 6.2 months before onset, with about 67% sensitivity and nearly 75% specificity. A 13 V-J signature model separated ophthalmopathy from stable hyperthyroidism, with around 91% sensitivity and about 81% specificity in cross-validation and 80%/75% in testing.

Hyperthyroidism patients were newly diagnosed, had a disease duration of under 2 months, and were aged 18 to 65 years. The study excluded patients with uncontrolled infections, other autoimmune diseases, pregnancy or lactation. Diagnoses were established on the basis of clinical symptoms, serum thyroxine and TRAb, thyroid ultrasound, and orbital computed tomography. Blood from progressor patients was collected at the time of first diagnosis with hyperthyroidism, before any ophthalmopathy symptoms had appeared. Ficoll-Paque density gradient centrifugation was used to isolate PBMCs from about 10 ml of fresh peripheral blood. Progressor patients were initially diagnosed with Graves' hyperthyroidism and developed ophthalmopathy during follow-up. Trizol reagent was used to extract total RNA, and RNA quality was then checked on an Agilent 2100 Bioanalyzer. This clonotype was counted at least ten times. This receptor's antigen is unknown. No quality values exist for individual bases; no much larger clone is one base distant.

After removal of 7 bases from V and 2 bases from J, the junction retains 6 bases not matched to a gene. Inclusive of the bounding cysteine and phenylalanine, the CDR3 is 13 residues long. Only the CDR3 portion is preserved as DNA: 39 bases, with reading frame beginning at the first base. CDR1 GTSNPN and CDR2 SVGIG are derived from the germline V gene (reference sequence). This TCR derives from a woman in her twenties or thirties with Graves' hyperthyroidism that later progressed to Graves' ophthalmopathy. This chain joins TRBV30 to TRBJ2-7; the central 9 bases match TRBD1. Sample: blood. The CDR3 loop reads CASSGQGTYEQYF. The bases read TGTGCCTCTTCGGGACAGGGAACCTACGAGCAGTACTTC.